The next 5 T cell receptor beta chains were all read from a single sample in a study of cytomegalovirus exposure and HLA in healthy donors. PCR involved 60 Vbeta and 13 Jbeta primers. The protocol was immunoSEQ multiplex PCR, while the TCRdb copy is restricted to in-frame clones and leaves out a portion. This table holds roughly 130,000 clones, around four fifths found once. Specimen: PBMCs. Every receptor here comes from a woman aged 40 to 50 in good health and CMV-seropositive.

The rearrangement joins TRBV5-5 to TRBJ1-2; weak D call: TRBD1 (5 bases). The germline V gene has CDR1 SGHKS and CDR2 YYEKEE (reference sequence). CDR3 size: 15 residues. The V end was cut by 4 bases, the J end by 1 base, with 14 bases between. The DNA of the CDR3 is TGTGCCAGCAGCCCCGCAGGGTCCGTTAACTATGGCTACACCTTC. This translates into CASSPAGSVNYGYTF.

V usage is TRBV6-4 and J usage is TRBJ2-7, with 12 bases lining up with TRBD2. CDR1 is MRHNA and CDR2 is SNTAGT in the germline V gene. With 6 bases clipped from V and 4 bases from J, the junction kept 7 bases outside the gene matches. The CDR3 runs 15 residues. In DNA form, the CDR3 reads TGTGCCAGCAGGCTTCTAGCGGGAGGGCCATACGAGCAGTACTTC. Translating it yields CASRLLAGGPYEQYF.

V is TRBV2 and J is TRBJ2-2, with 11 bases fitting TRBD2. The CDR3 is 19 amino acids. V shed 6 bases, J shed 0 bases, and the junction held 12 bases outside the gene matches. Germline V gene sequence: CDR1 SNHLY, CDR2 FYNNEI. CDR3 DNA sequence: TGTGCCAGCAGCCCCGCCAGACTAGCGGGATACGCGAACACCGGGGAGCTGTTTTTT. Translated, it gives CASSPARLAGYANTGELFF.

V gene TRBV7-2 combines with J gene TRBJ2-4; D remains unclear. This CDR3 spans 16 amino acids. Germline assignment: CDR1 SGHTA and CDR2 FQGNSA. The ends were cut back, 1 base at V and 0 bases at J, with 10 bases in the middle. CDR3 sequence: CASSLEFRLAKNIQYF. DNA for the CDR3: TGTGCCAGCAGCTTAGAGTTCCGGTTAGCCAAAAACATTCAGTACTTC.

The rearrangement joins TRBV25-1 to TRBJ2-1; 9 bases are a match to TRBD2. There are 14 residues in the CDR3. Trimming took 6 bases from V and 8 from J; bases not matched to a gene: 8. Per the germline V gene, CDR1 is MGHDK and CDR2 is SYGVNS. CDR3 protein: CASSSGRRGDEQFF. CDR3 nucleotides: TGTGCCAGCAGCAGCGGGAGGCGAGGTGATGAGCAGTTCTTC.